This entry concerns a single TCR beta chain. The target antigen is unknown. The data belong to a study of identical twins. Study conclusions and caveats: Models, which agreed with sharing between unrelated individuals, nonetheless underestimated the out-of-frame TCR alpha sharing seen in monozygotic twins. High-abundance cord blood beta clonotypes had fewer insertions; memory repertoires showed none. Twins showed weaker excess sharing in their beta out-of-frame sequences.

TCRdb reanalysed the 5' RACE reads using MiXCR and keeps one entry per CDR3 protein. The table has 1.5 million to 2 million distinct CDR3 sequences, under 35% seen once. Healthy Caucasian donors formed the entire cohort. Trimming at V came to 0 bases and at J to 1 base, leaving 5 bases not matched to a gene. The germline gives CDR1 LGHDT, CDR2 YNNKEL (reference sequence). The CDR3 runs 17 residues. The source of this sequence is a newborn girl in good health. The material sequenced was cord blood. The chain carries TRBV3-1 and TRBJ2-3; 9 bases line up with TRBD1. This CDR3 is CASSQEWRTGGTDTQYF. The CDR3 DNA is TGTGCCAGCAGCCAAGAATGGAGGACAGGGGGCACAGATACGCAGTATTTT.